This T cell receptor beta chain came from a study of blood T cells in healthy people across ages. The authors ran a second PCR of about 7 to 11 cycles using a sample-barcoded 5' primer and a J-beta primer mix. Using its own MiXCR run on the 5' RACE reads, TCRdb lists one record per CDR3 protein. This sample yields 1 million or so distinct CDR3 sequences, of which around 27% are seen a single time; approximately 0.71% belongs to the top ten. V lost 6 bases and J 0 bases, leaving 11 bases between the germline ends. In germline, CDR1 is LGHNA, CDR2 YSLEER. CDR3 size: 15 residues. The data were also submitted as part of a second study, on T cells of mothers and their children. That study adds: Sequencing revealed no T cell clones that were persistent and microchimeric.

The material sequenced was blood. The TCR originated in a girl between 2 and 10 years old in good health. The chain recombines TRBV4-3 with TRBJ1-4; D is uncertain. The CDR3 DNA sequence: TGCGCCAGCAGTCCCTTCTTAGCAACTAATGAAAAACTGTTTTTT. This codes for CASSPFLATNEKLFF.